Sequencing of this T cell receptor (beta chain) was carried out in a study of Graves' ophthalmopathy and Graves' hyperthyroidism. The wider study: At initial diagnosis, peripheral blood was obtained, and this preceded any treatment.

The CDR3 covers 13 residues. Trimming removed 7 bases at V and 8 bases at J, with 15 bases between. The germline CDR1 and CDR2 sequences are MNHNS and SASEGT. This clonotype has ten or more counts. Its antigen is still unknown. Findings and caveats of the study: Most expanded thyroid clonotypes above 0.001 frequency also appeared in blood. Both a roughly 68% sensitivity and an approximately 76% specificity characterized the model's predictions of ophthalmopathy progression.

Amplification from RNA transcripts yielded the TCR beta CDR3 regions. In the first round, RT-PCR was carried out with HTBI primers, and a multiplex PCR formed the second round. TCRdb re-called the multiplex PCR reads through MiXCR, storing one row per CDR3 protein. The profile covers around 400,000 distinct CDR3 sequences, with about 16% appearing a single time and 1.6% taken by the ten largest. Sequenced material: peripheral blood. This sequence joins TRBV6-1 and TRBJ2-4; TRBD1 is a possible D gene (5 bases). The sequence derives from a woman between 18 and 30 years old with Graves' ophthalmopathy. The CDR3 region has the DNA TGTGCCAGCAAAAACACAGGCACGGACATTCAGTACTTC. Its translation: CASKNTGTDIQYF.